The 11 T cell receptor beta chains below all came from one sample that was sequenced in a study of blood T cell repertoires in COVID-19 (dated by TCRdb to the early 2020s). Libraries were prepared through the immunoSEQ multiplex PCR assay. TCRdb's version of the immuneACCESS table is confined to in-frame rearrangements and falls short of the full clone set. An unresolved V gene accounts for under half of the shortfall where checked; the remainder is of unknown origin. Present in this sample are around 170,000 clones, 90% of which were seen just once. Around 0.53% of the sample is in the top ten clones. The specimen was peripheral blood. These receptors were obtained from a man between 50 and 59 years old with acute or convalescent COVID-19.

This chain links TRBV12-3 or TRBV12-4 with TRBJ1-5; no clear D gene. The CDR3 has 12 amino acids. V was pared by 6 bases and J by 5 bases, with 8 bases between. CDR3 sequence (DNA): TGTGCCAGCAGCGAGGATTATCAGCCCCAGCATTTT. Amino acids: CASSEDYQPQHF.

This chain connects TRBV24-1 to TRBJ2-2; 10 bases fit TRBD2. The V gene's germline CDR1 is KGHDR and CDR2 SFDVKD. The CDR3 has 17 amino acids. The junction had 6 bases not matched to a gene; V was cut back by 6 bases and J by 0 bases. CDR3 DNA sequence: TGTGCCACCAGTAATCCTAGCGGGGGAGCGAACACCGGGGAGCTGTTTTTT. Residues: CATSNPSGGANTGELFF.

This clone was recorded once. The chain employs TRBV7-9 and TRBJ1-2; D might be TRBD1 (6 bases). CDR3 length equals 14 residues. Trimming left V 6 bases short and J 6 bases short, with 17 bases between. CDR1 is SEHNR and CDR2 is FQNEAQ in the germline V gene (reference sequence). The CDR3 region is CASRPSAGAHGYTF. CDR3 nucleotides: TGTGCCAGCAGACCAAGCGCAGGGGCACATGGCTACACCTTC.

The V and J genes are TRBV6-5 and TRBJ1-1, with D unclear. The germline V and J ends were trimmed by 8 bases and 1 base, with 11 bases remaining between them. Germline V gene sequence: CDR1 MNHEY, CDR2 SVGAGI. The CDR3 sequence is 13 residues long. The CDR3 loop reads CASQLFPNTEAFF. As DNA, the CDR3 is TGTGCCAGCCAGTTATTCCCGAACACTGAAGCTTTCTTT.

V and J are TRBV5-1 and TRBJ1-6; D might be TRBD1 (5 bases). The V and J ends lost 0 bases and 8 bases respectively, with 9 bases between them. The CDR3 is 14 residues long. In germline, CDR1 is SGHRS, CDR2 YFSETQ. CDR3 sequence reads: CASSLVIGDSPLHF. CDR3 nucleotides: TGCGCCAGCAGCTTGGTCATAGGGGATTCACCCCTCCACTTT.

This chain joins TRBV5-6 and TRBJ2-3, with D possibly being TRBD2 (6 bases). Germline CDR1 is SGHDT and CDR2 is YYEEEE. The germline V and J ends were trimmed by 2 bases and 0 bases, with 7 bases remaining between them. The length of the CDR3 is 14 residues. CDR3 sequence (DNA): TGTGCCAGCAGCTTTAGCGGAAGCACAGATACGCAGTATTTT. Amino acids: CASSFSGSTDTQYF.

The chain has TRBV6-5 and TRBJ1-2; 9 bases agree with TRBD1. The CDR3 is made up of 15 amino acids. Trimming took 6 bases from V and 8 from J; bases not matched to a gene: 13. Germline CDR1 reads MNHEY; CDR2 reads SVGAGI. CDR3: CASSYTGQGTNGYTF. The DNA of the CDR3 is TGTGCCAGCAGCTACACGGGACAGGGAACCAACGGCTACACCTTC.

The chain carries TRBV28 and TRBJ2-7; 7 positions agree with TRBD2. The ends lost 2 bases at V and 5 bases at J; junction bases unmatched: 6. CDR1 is MDHEN, CDR2 SYDVKM, per germline. The length of the CDR3 is 14 residues. This CDR3 reads CASSLRGSAHEQYF. CDR3 in DNA: TGTGCCAGCAGTTTACGCGGGAGCGCTCACGAGCAGTACTTC.

V is TRBV6-5 and J is TRBJ1-6, with TRBD1 as a possible D gene (5 bases). CDR1 MNHEY and CDR2 SVGAGI come from the germline V gene. The CDR3 covers 15 residues. V was clipped by 6 bases and J by 8 bases, with 17 bases between them. The CDR3 sequence: CASSPSRGSYSPLHF. The CDR3 DNA sequence: TGTGCCAGCAGCCCAAGTAGGGGTTCTTATTCACCCCTCCACTTT.

In the case of this clone: The sample holds other DNA sequences that translate to the same CDR3. The chain employs TRBV29-1 and TRBJ1-4, with a weak D call TRBD1 (5 bases). Germline V gives CDR1 SQVTM, CDR2 ANQGSEA. Trimming stripped 4 bases from V and 5 bases from J, with 8 bases between. This CDR3 comprises 12 residues. CDR3 protein: CSVVGGNEKLFF. The CDR3 coding sequence is TGCAGCGTTGTCGGGGGGAATGAAAAACTGTTTTTT.

CDR3 sequence (DNA): TGCGCCAGCAGCTTGGCAGACAATGAGCAGTTCTTC. It codes for CASSLADNEQFF. This chain links TRBV5-1 with TRBJ2-1; D unresolved. The germline CDR1 and CDR2 sequences are SGHRS and YFSETQ. The length of the CDR3 is 12 residues. V was clipped by 0 bases and J by 5 bases, with 3 bases between them.